The entry that follows covers one T cell receptor (beta chain) sequence. As yet, its antigen is unknown. The data were taken from a study of T-cell memory formation after mild COVID-19. Overall study results and limits: Clones that shrank (day 15 to 85) were balanced CD4/CD8, whereas later expanders leaned CD4+. Researchers report contracting CD4+ clones mostly in CM and EM, with CD8+ clones in EMRA.

V was cut by 0 bases and J by 2 bases, with 19 bases left in between. This CDR3 has 18 residues. CDR1 is SGHRS and CDR2 is YFSETQ in the germline V gene. TCRdb itself ran the 5' RACE reads through MiXCR, one entry per CDR3 protein. Counted here are about 180,000 distinct CDR3 sequences, 15% to 20% occurring once; the ten biggest clones make up approximately 2.2%. Input material: PBMCs or a T cell subset sorted from them (not recorded which). The chain recombines TRBV5-1 with TRBJ2-3, with D possibly matching TRBD1 (7 bases). This TCR came from an adult woman who had mild COVID-19 (a few samples of this study predate the infection). Cell type and time point are not known. CDR3 DNA: TGCGCCAGCAGCTTGGCCAAGATAGCAGGGGGGCTCACAGATACGCAGTATTTT. Protein product: CASSLAKIAGGLTDTQYF.